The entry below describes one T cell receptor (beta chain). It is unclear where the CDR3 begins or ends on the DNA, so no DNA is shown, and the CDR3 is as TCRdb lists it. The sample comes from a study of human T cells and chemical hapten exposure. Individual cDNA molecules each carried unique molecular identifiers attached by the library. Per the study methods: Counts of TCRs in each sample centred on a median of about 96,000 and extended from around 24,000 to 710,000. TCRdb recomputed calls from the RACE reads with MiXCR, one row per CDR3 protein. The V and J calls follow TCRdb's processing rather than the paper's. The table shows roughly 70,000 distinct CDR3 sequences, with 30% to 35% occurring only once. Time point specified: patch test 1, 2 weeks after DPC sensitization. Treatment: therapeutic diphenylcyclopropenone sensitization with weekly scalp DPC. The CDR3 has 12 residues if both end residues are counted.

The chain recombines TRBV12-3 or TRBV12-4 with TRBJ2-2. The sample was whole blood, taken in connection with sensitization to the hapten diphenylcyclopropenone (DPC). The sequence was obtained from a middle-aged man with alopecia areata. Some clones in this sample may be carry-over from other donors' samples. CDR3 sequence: CASSFGAGELFF.